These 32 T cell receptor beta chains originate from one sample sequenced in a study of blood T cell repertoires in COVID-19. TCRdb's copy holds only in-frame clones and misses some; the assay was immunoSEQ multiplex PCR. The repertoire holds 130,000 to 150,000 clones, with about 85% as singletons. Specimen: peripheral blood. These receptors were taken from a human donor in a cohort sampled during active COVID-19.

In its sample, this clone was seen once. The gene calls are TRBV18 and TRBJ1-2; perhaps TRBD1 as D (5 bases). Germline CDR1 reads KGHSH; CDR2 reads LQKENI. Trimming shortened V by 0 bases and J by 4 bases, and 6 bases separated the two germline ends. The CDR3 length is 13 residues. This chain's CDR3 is CASSPPGAYGYTF. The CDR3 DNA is TGTGCCAGCTCACCACCAGGGGCCTATGGCTACACCTTC. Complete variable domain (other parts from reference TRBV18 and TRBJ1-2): NAGVMQNPRHLVRRRGQEARLRCSPMKGHSHVYWYRQLPEEGLKFMVYLQKENIIDESGMPKERFSAEFPKEGPSILRIQQVVRGDSAAYFCASSPPGAYGYTFGSGTRLTVV.

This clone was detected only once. In DNA form, the CDR3 reads TGTGCCAGCACCTCCCCCGCGCGGTTGAACACTGAAGCTTTCTTT. This encodes CASTSPARLNTEAFF. This chain links TRBV6-5 with TRBJ1-1; D unclear. The germline gives CDR1 MNHEY, CDR2 SVGAGI. The CDR3 sequence is 15 residues long. Deletions cut 7 bases from V and 0 bases from J, with 15 bases between.

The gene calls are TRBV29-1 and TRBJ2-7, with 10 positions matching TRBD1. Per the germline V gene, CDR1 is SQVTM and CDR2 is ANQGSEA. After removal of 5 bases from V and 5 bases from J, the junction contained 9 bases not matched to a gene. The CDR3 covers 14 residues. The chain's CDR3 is CSVHTTGQGNEQYF. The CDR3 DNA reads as TGCAGCGTTCATACGACGGGACAGGGGAACGAGCAGTACTTC.

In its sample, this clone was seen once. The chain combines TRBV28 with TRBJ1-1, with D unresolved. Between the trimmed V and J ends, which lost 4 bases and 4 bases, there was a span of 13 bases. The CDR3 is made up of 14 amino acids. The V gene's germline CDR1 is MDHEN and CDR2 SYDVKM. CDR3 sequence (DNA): TGTGCCAGCAGTTCCGTACCGTCGGGCACTGAAGCTTTCTTT. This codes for CASSSVPSGTEAFF.

CDR3 sequence reads: CASSPGSLSNQPQHF. CDR3 DNA sequence: TGTGCCAGCAGCCCGGGATCTCTTAGCAATCAGCCCCAGCATTTT. The chain combines TRBV5-5 with TRBJ1-5, with D unresolved. This CDR3 spans 15 amino acids. CDR1 is SGHKS, CDR2 YYEKEE, per germline (reference sequence). V dropped 4 bases and J dropped 0 bases, with 11 bases sitting between them.

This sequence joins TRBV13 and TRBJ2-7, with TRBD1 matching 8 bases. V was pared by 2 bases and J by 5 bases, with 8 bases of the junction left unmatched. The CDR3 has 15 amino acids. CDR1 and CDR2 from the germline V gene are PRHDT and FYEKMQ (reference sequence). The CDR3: CASSLKPGGFNEQYF. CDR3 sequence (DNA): TGTGCCAGCAGCTTAAAGCCAGGGGGCTTCAACGAGCAGTACTTC.

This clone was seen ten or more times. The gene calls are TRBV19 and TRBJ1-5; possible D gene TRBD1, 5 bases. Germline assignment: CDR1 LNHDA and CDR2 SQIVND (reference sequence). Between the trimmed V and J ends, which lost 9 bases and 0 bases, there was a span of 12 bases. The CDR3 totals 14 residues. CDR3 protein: CASGKGYSNQPQHF. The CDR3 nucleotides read TGTGCCAGCGGAAAGGGGTATAGCAATCAGCCCCAGCATTTT.

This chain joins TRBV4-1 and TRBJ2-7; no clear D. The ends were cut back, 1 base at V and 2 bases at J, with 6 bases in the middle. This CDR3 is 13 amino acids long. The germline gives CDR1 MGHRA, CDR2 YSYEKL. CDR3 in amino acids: CASSQVTAYEQYF. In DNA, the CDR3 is TGCGCCAGCAGCCAAGTCACTGCCTACGAGCAGTACTTC.

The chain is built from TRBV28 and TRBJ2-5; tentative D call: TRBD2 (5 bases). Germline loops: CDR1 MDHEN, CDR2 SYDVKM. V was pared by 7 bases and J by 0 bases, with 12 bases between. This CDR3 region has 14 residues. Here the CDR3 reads CASKDSKYQETQYF. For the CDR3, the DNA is TGTGCCAGCAAGGACTCTAAGTACCAAGAGACCCAGTACTTC.

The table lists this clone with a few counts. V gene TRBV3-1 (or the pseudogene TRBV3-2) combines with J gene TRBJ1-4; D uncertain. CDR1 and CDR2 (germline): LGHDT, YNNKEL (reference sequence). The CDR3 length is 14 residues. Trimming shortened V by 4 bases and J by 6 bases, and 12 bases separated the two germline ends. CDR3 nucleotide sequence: TGTGCCAGCAGCCGCCGCGGGGAAGATGAAAAACTGTTTTTT. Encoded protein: CASSRRGEDEKLFF.

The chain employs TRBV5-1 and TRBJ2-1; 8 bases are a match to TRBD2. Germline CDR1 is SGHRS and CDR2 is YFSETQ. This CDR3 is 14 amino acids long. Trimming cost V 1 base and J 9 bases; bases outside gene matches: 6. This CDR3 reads CASSLSSGGLEQFF. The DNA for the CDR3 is TGCGCCAGCAGCTTGTCAAGCGGGGGACTTGAGCAGTTCTTC.

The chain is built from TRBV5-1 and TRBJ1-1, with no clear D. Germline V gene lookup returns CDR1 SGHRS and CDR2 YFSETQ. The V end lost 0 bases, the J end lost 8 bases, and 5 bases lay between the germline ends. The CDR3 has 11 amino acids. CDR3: CASSLDREAFF. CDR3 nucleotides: TGCGCCAGCAGCTTGGACAGAGAAGCTTTCTTT.

CDR3 protein: CATSRGSKRETQYF. The CDR3 coding sequence is TGTGCCACCAGCAGAGGGTCTAAGAGGGAGACCCAGTACTTC. The V call is TRBV15, the J call TRBJ2-5; D remains ambiguous. V dropped 1 base and J dropped 5 bases, with 11 bases sitting between them. CDR1 is LNHNV, CDR2 YYDKDF, per germline (reference sequence). This CDR3 is built from 14 residues.

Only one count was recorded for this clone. The CDR3 DNA sequence: TGTGCCAGCTCACCAGCGACACTAGGTGAAAAACTGTTTTTT. The encoded protein is CASSPATLGEKLFF. The rearrangement uses TRBV18 and TRBJ1-4; no definite D call. Trimming removed 2 bases at V and 7 bases at J, with 11 bases between. Germline V gene sequence: CDR1 KGHSH, CDR2 LQKENI. This CDR3 region has 14 residues.

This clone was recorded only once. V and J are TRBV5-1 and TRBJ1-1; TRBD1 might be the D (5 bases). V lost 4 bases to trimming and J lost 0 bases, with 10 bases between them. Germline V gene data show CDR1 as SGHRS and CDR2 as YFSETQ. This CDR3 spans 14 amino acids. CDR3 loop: CASSPGQMNTEAFF. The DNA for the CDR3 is TGCGCCAGCAGCCCCGGACAAATGAACACTGAAGCTTTCTTT.

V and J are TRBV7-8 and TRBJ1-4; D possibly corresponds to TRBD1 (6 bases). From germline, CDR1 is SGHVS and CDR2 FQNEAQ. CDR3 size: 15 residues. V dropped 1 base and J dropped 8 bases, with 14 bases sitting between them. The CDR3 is CASSLEGQSGEKLFF. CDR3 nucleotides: TGTGCCAGCAGCTTAGAGGGACAATCCGGCGAAAAACTGTTTTTT.

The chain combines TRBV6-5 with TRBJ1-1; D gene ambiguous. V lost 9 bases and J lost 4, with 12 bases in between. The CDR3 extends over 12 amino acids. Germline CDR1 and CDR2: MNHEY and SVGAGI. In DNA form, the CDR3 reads TGTGCCAGTGGACTGTATACCACTGAAGCTTTCTTT. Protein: CASGLYTTEAFF.

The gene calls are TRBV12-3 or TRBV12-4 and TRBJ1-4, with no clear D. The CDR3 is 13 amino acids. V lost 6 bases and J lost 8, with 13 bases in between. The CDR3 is CASSQTLGEKLFF. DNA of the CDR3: TGTGCCAGCAGCCAAACCCTAGGCGAAAAACTGTTTTTT.

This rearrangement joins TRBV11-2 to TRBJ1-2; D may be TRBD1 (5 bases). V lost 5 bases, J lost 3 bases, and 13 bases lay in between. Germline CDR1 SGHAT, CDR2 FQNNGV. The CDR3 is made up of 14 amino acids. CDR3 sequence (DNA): TGTGCCAGCAGCCCTGCGGGGCAGCACTATGGCTACACCTTC. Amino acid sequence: CASSPAGQHYGYTF.

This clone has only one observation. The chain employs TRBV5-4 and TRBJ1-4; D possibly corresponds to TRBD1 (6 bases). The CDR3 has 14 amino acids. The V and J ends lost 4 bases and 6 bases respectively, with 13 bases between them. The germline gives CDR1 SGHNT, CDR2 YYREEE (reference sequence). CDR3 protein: CASSPGTKDEKLFF. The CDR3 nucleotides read TGTGCCAGCAGCCCCGGGACAAAGGATGAAAAACTGTTTTTT.

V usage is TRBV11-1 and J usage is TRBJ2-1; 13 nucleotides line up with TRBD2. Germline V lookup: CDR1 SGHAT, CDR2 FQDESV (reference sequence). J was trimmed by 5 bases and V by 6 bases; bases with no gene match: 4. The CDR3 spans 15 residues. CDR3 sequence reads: CASRPGTSGDNEQFF. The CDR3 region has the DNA TGTGCCAGCAGGCCCGGGACTAGCGGGGACAATGAGCAGTTCTTC.

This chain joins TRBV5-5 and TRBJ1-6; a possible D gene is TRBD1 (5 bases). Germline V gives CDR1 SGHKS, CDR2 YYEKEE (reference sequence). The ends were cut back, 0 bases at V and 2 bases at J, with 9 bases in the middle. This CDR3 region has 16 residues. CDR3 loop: CASSLAGDPYNSPLHF. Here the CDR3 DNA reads TGTGCCAGCAGCTTGGCGGGGGACCCCTATAATTCACCCCTCCACTTT.

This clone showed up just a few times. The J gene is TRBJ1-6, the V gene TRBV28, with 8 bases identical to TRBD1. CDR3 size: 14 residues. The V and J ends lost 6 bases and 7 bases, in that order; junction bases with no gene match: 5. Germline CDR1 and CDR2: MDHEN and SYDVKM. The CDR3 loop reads CASSPTGDNSPLHF. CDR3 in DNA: TGTGCCAGCAGCCCGACAGGGGACAATTCACCCCTCCACTTT.

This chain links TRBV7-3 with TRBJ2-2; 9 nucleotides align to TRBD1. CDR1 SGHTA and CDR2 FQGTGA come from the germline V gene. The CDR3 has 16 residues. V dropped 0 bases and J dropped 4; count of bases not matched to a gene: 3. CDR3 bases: TGTGCCAGCAGCTTAACCGGGACAGGGTTCACCGGGGAGCTGTTTTTT. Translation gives CASSLTGTGFTGELFF.

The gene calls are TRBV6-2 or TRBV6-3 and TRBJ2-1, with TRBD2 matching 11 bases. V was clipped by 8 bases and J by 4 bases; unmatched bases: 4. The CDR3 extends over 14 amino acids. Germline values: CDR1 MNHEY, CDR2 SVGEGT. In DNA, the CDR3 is TGTGCCAGCCGCCCTAGCGGGGGGTACAATGAGCAGTTCTTC. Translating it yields CASRPSGGYNEQFF.

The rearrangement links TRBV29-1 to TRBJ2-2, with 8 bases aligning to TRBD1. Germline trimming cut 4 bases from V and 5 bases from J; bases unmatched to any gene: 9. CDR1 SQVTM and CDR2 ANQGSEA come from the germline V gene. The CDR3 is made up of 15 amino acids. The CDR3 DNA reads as TGCAGCGTTGCTGGACAGGGTTCATGGACCGGGGAGCTGTTTTTT. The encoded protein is CSVAGQGSWTGELFF.

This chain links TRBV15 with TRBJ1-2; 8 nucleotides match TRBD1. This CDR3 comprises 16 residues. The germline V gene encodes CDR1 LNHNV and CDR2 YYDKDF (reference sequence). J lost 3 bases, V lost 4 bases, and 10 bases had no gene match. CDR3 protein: CATSTMFGQGDYGYTF. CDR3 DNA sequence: TGTGCCACCAGCACAATGTTCGGACAGGGAGACTATGGCTACACCTTC.

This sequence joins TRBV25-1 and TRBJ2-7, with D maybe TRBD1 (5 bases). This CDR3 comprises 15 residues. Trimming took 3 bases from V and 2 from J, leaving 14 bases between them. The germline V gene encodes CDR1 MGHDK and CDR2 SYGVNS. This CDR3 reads CASSDTRARTYEQYF. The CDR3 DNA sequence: TGTGCCAGCAGTGATACCAGGGCCAGGACCTACGAGCAGTACTTC.

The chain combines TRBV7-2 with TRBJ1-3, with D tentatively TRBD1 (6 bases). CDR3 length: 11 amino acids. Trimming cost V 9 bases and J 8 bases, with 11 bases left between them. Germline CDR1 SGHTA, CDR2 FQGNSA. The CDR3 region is CASSRGDTIYF. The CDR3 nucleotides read TGTGCCAGTTCCAGGGGTGACACCATATATTTT.

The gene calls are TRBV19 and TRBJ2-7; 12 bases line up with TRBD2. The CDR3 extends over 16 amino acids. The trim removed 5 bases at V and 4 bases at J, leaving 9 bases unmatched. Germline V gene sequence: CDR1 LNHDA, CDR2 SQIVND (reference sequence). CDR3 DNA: TGTGCCAGTAGTTCCCGGACTAGCGGGGCCGGGTACGAGCAGTACTTC. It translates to CASSSRTSGAGYEQYF.

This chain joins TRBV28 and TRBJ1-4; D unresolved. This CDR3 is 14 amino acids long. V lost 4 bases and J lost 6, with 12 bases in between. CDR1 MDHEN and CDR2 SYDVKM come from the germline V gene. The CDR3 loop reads CASSSLLGHEKLFF. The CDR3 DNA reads TGTGCCAGCAGTTCCCTCCTAGGCCATGAAAAACTGTTTTTT.

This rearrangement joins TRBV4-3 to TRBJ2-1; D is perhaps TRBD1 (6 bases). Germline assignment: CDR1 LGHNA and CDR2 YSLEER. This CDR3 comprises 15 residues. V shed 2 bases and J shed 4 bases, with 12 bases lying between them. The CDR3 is CASSQSGEPYNEQFF. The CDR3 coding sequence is TGCGCCAGCAGCCAATCAGGGGAACCGTACAATGAGCAGTTCTTC.